The T cell receptor (beta chain) described here comes from a study of T cells in localized non-small cell lung cancer. General observations from the study: Heterogeneity remains possible, as sequencing covered one tumor region only.

The protocol was immunoSEQ multiplex PCR, while the TCRdb copy is restricted to in-frame clones and leaves out a portion. The table has around 26,000 clones, 90% seen once. On this clone: Its antigen is undetermined.

The clonotype was recovered from a woman aged 35 to 70 with stage I lung adenocarcinoma. This sample comprised peripheral blood, obtained before any cancer treatment.

CDR3 sequence reads: CASSPSGTSGNTIYF. As DNA, the CDR3 is TGTGCCAGCAGCCCCTCCGGGACGTCTGGAAACACCATATATTTT. This chain links TRBV9 with TRBJ1-3, with D maybe TRBD1 (5 bases). Trimming stripped 4 bases from V and 1 base from J, with 12 bases between. The CDR3 length is 15 residues. Germline CDR1 reads SGDLS; CDR2 reads YYNGEE.